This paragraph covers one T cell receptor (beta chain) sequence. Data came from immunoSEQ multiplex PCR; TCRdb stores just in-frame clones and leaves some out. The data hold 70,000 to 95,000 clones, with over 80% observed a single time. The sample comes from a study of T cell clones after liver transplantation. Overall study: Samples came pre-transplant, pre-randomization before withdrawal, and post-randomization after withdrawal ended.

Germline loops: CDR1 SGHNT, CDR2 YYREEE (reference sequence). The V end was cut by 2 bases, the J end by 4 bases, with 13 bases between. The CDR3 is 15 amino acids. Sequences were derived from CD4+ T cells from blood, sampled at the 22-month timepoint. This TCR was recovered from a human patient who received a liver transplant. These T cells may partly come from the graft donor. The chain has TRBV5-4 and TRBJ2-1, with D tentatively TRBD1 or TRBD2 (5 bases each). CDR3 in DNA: TGTGCCAGCAGCTTAAAAGGGGCGGGTTACAATGAGCAGTTCTTC. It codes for CASSLKGAGYNEQFF.